This T cell receptor (beta chain) originates from a study of beta chain features in type 1 diabetes. General study findings and limits: Shorter templates might be favored by PCR, equally in patients and controls.

Germline V gene lookup returns CDR1 MGHDK and CDR2 SYGVNS. V shed 10 bases and J shed 8 bases, with 12 bases lying between them. The CDR3 loop spans 11 amino acids. In the case of this clone: Antigen unknown.

Expressed TCRB transcripts were sequenced because the entire RNA isolate underwent reverse transcription. Assay: immunoSEQ multiplex PCR; the TCRdb copy retains only in-frame clones and omits some. The data hold hundreds of thousands of clones, with approximately 30% observed a single time. The TCR sequence derives from a man aged 18 to 29 in good health. The V call is TRBV25-1, the J call TRBJ2-1; a weak D match, TRBD1 (7 bases). The sequenced sample was naive CD4+ T cells from blood. The CDR3: CATRRGHEQFF. DNA for the CDR3: TGTGCCACCCGGAGGGGGCATGAGCAGTTCTTC. The full variable domain, in which reference TRBV25-1 and TRBJ2-1 provide the parts outside the CDR3, is EADIYQTPRYLVIGTGKKITLECSQTMGHDKMYWYQQDPGMELHLIHYSYGVNSTEKGDLSSESTVSRIRTEHFPLTLESARPSHTSQYLCATRRGHEQFFGPGTRLTVL.